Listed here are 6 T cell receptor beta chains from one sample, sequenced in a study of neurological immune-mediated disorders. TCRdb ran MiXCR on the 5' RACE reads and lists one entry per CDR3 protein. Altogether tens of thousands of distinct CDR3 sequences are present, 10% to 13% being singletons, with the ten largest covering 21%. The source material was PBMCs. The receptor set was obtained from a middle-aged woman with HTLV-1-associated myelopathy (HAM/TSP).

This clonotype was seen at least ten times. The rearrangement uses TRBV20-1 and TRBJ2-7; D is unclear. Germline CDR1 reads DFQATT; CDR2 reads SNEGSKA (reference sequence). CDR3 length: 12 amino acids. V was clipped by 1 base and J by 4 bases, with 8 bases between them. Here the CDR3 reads CSARGLRYEQYF. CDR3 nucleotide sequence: TGCAGTGCTAGAGGTCTCAGATACGAGCAGTACTTC.

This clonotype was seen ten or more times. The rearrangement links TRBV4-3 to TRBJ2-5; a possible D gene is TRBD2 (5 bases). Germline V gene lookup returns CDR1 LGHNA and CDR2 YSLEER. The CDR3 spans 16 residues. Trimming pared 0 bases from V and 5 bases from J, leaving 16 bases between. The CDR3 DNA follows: TGCGCCAGCAGCCAAGATCCGGTCAGTCCGGGGGAGACCCAGTACTTC. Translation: CASSQDPVSPGETQYF.

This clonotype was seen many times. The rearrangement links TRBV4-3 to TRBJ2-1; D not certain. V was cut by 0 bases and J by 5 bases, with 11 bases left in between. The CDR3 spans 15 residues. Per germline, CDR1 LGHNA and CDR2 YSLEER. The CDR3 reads CASSQDSGEDNEQFF. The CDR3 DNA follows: TGCGCCAGCAGCCAAGATAGTGGAGAAGACAATGAGCAGTTCTTC.

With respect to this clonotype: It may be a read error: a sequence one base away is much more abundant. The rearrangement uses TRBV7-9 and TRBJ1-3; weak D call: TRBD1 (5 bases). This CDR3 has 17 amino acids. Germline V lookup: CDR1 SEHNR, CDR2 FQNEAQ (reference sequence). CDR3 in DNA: TGTACCAGCAGCCGTCCTGGGACGTTTACCTCTGGAAACACCATATATTTT. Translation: CTSSRPGTFTSGNTIYF.

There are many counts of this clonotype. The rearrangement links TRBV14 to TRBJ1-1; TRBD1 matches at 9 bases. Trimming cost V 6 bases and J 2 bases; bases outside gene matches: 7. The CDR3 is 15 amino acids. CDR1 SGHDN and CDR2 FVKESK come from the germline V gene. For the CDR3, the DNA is TGTGCCAGCAGTCTTTACAGGGGGCTAAACACTGAAGCTTTCTTT. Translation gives CASSLYRGLNTEAFF.

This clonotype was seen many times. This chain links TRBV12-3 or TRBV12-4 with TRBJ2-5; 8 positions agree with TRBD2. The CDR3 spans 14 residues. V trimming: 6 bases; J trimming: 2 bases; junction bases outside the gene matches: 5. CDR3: CASSTRGGQETQYF. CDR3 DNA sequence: TGTGCCAGCAGCACCCGGGGGGGGCAAGAGACCCAGTACTTC.